These 20 T cell receptor beta chains originate from one sample sequenced in a study of technical replicates of blood from a handful of donors. Clones were sequenced by immunoSEQ multiplex PCR, and TCRdb holds only the in-frame ones, with some missing. The table has just over 95,000 clones, 85% to 95% seen once. The source material was T cells isolated from PBMCs. The receptors come from a human donor in good health.

The genes are TRBV18 and TRBJ2-1, with 9 bases matching TRBD2. The CDR3 is 16 amino acids. V dropped 3 bases and J dropped 6; count of bases not matched to a gene: 9. The germline CDR1 and CDR2 sequences are KGHSH and LQKENI. The CDR3 sequence: CASSPVAGAISNEQFF. The DNA for the CDR3 is TGTGCCAGCTCACCCGTAGCGGGGGCCATCAGCAATGAGCAGTTCTTC.

V and J are TRBV6-5 and TRBJ2-7, with 11 nucleotides matching TRBD2. V was clipped by 5 bases and J by 2 bases; unmatched bases: 2. Germline V gene sequence: CDR1 MNHEY, CDR2 SVGAGI. This CDR3 is 14 amino acids long. The CDR3 here is CASSLTSGTYEQYF. The CDR3 DNA sequence: TGTGCCAGCAGTCTGACTAGCGGGACCTACGAGCAGTACTTC.

The chain uses TRBV6-8 and TRBJ2-1; the D gene is possibly TRBD1 (7 bases). The CDR3 length is 18 residues. Germline V gene lookup returns CDR1 MNHGY and CDR2 SAAAGT. Trimming stripped 0 bases from V and 2 bases from J, with 17 bases between. The chain's CDR3 is CASSYSIEQGTPYNEQFF. DNA of the CDR3: TGTGCCAGCAGTTACTCGATCGAACAGGGGACTCCCTACAATGAGCAGTTCTTC.

The chain employs TRBV6-4 and TRBJ1-1; 8 nucleotides align to TRBD1. Germline lookup yields CDR1 MRHNA and CDR2 SNTAGT. J was trimmed by 2 bases and V by 6 bases; bases with no gene match: 8. This CDR3 is built from 15 residues. The DNA for the CDR3 is TGTGCCAGCAGGAACAGGACAGGGTCCAACACTGAAGCTTTCTTT. Protein product: CASRNRTGSNTEAFF.

The CDR3 coding sequence is TGTGCCAGCAAGGGACAACCTAATGAAAAACTGTTTTTT. As protein: CASKGQPNEKLFF. The V and J genes are TRBV27 and TRBJ1-4, with a tentative D call TRBD1 (6 bases). This CDR3 has 13 amino acids. V shed 7 bases and J shed 3 bases, with 9 bases lying between them. CDR1 MNHEY and CDR2 SMNVEV come from the germline V gene (reference sequence).

The rearrangement uses TRBV9 and TRBJ2-1, with D perhaps matching TRBD2 (6 bases). Germline assignment: CDR1 SGDLS and CDR2 YYNGEE. V lost 2 bases and J lost 1, with 16 bases in between. The CDR3 runs to 17 residues. CDR3 sequence reads: CASSVSPGVKSYNEQFF. The CDR3 DNA is TGTGCCAGCAGCGTGTCTCCGGGGGTAAAATCCTACAATGAGCAGTTCTTC.

The chain combines TRBV2 with TRBJ1-5; the D gene is possibly TRBD1 (6 bases). Germline V gene sequence: CDR1 SNHLY, CDR2 FYNNEI. The length of the CDR3 is 13 residues. V lost 7 bases and J 3 bases, leaving 10 bases between the germline ends. The CDR3 sequence is CASIGGNNQPQHF. The CDR3 bases are TGTGCCAGCATAGGGGGTAACAATCAGCCCCAGCATTTT.

J is TRBJ2-6 and V is TRBV10-3; 7 bases match TRBD1. Germline lookup yields CDR1 ENHRY and CDR2 SYGVKD. With 5 bases clipped from V and 0 bases from J, the junction kept 4 bases outside the gene matches. The CDR3 has 16 amino acids. The CDR3 DNA reads TGTGCCATCAGTTCATACAGGGGCTCTGGGGCCAACGTCCTGACTTTC. Residues: CAISSYRGSGANVLTF.

The rearrangement joins TRBV7-9 to TRBJ2-7, with 8 bases lining up with TRBD1. The trim removed 8 bases at V and 2 bases at J, leaving 5 bases unmatched. CDR3 length: 13 residues. Germline V gene lookup returns CDR1 SEHNR and CDR2 FQNEAQ (reference sequence). DNA of the CDR3: TGTGCCAGCTTAAGGACAGGGCCCTACGAGCAGTACTTC. This encodes CASLRTGPYEQYF.

In this sample, this clone turned up a few times. The V and J genes are TRBV27 and TRBJ1-5, with D maybe TRBD1 (6 bases). Germline values: CDR1 MNHEY, CDR2 SMNVEV (reference sequence). The CDR3 spans 13 residues. Trimming removed 6 bases at V and 3 bases at J, with 9 bases between. CDR3 sequence (DNA): TGTGCCAGCAGCCAGGGGATCAATCAGCCCCAGCATTTT. It yields the protein CASSQGINQPQHF.

This rearrangement joins TRBV15 to TRBJ2-7; D possibly corresponds to TRBD1 (5 bases). Per germline, CDR1 LNHNV and CDR2 YYDKDF (reference sequence). The CDR3 spans 16 residues. V was trimmed by 3 bases and J by 1 base, leaving 16 bases between them. CDR3 coding DNA: TGTGCCACCAGCAGGGATAGACAGATCACTTCCTACGAGCAGTACTTC. This gives the protein CATSRDRQITSYEQYF.

The J gene is TRBJ2-7, the V gene TRBV30; perhaps TRBD1 as D (6 bases). The germline CDR1 and CDR2 sequences are GTSNPN and SVGIG (reference sequence). The CDR3 consists of 12 residues. With 2 bases removed from V and 4 bases from J, the gap between germline ends came to 9 bases. The CDR3 loop reads CAWSTGLYEQYF. Written as DNA, the CDR3 is TGTGCCTGGAGTACAGGGCTGTACGAGCAGTACTTC.

V and J are TRBV18 and TRBJ1-4, with D possibly TRBD1 on 6 matching bases. CDR3 length: 17 residues. V lost 0 bases, J lost 0 bases, and 11 bases lay in between. Germline assignment: CDR1 KGHSH and CDR2 LQKENI. The chain's CDR3 is CASSPPTGIATNEKLFF. The CDR3 DNA reads as TGTGCCAGCTCACCACCGACAGGAATCGCAACTAATGAAAAACTGTTTTTT.

The V gene is TRBV7-3, the J gene TRBJ2-2; D is perhaps TRBD1 (5 bases). The CDR3 contains 14 residues. Looked up from germline, CDR1 is SGHTA and CDR2 is FQGTGA. V was trimmed by 4 bases and J by 1 base, leaving 7 bases between them. CDR3 DNA sequence: TGTGCCAGCAGCTCCACAGGGAACACCGGGGAGCTGTTTTTT. Amino acids: CASSSTGNTGELFF.

A word on this clone: This sample also contains other DNA sequences that code for the same CDR3. V is TRBV4-1 and J is TRBJ2-1, with 8 nucleotides matching TRBD2. With 2 bases clipped from V and 0 bases from J, the junction kept 0 bases outside the gene matches. The CDR3 spans 15 residues. From germline, CDR1 is MGHRA and CDR2 YSYEKL. The CDR3: CASSQTSGSYNEQFF. The CDR3 nucleotides read TGCGCCAGCAGCCAAACTAGCGGCTCCTACAATGAGCAGTTCTTC.

This rearrangement joins TRBV6-1 to TRBJ2-5, with a possible D match to TRBD2 (5 bases). Germline CDR1 is MNHNS and CDR2 is SASEGT. V lost 7 bases to trimming and J lost 4 bases, with 13 bases between them. This CDR3 has 13 residues. CDR3 loop: CASTVTGLETQYF. The CDR3 DNA follows: TGTGCCAGCACCGTAACTGGACTAGAGACCCAGTACTTC.

The chain is built from TRBV10-3 and TRBJ2-1, with D perhaps matching TRBD2 (6 bases). With 7 bases removed from V and 3 bases from J, the gap between germline ends came to 10 bases. The CDR3 extends over 13 amino acids. Per germline, CDR1 ENHRY and CDR2 SYGVKD. For the CDR3, the DNA is TGTGCCATCAAAGGGACTGGCTACAATGAGCAGTTCTTC. Protein product: CAIKGTGYNEQFF.

This chain connects TRBV4-3 to TRBJ2-2, with TRBD2 as a possible D gene (6 bases). The V gene's germline CDR1 is LGHNA and CDR2 YSLEER. The CDR3 has 17 residues. The ends were cut back, 0 bases at V and 7 bases at J, with 18 bases in the middle. The DNA for the CDR3 is TGCGCCAGCAGCCAAGATTGGAGGGAGTTAAATGTCGGGGAGCTGTTTTTT. This codes for CASSQDWRELNVGELFF.

The chain uses TRBV6-6 and TRBJ1-2; tentative D call: TRBD1 (6 bases). The CDR3 extends over 13 amino acids. Germline-derived CDR1 and CDR2 are MNHNY and SVGAGI (reference sequence). The V and J ends lost 5 bases and 0 bases respectively, with 7 bases between them. In nucleotides, the CDR3 is TGTGCCAGCAGTCAGGGGACTAACTATGGCTACACCTTC. Translating it yields CASSQGTNYGYTF.

V usage is TRBV11-2 and J usage is TRBJ1-3, with TRBD1 matching over 7 bases. V gave up 5 bases and J gave up 4 bases; unmatched junction bases: 8. The CDR3 has 15 residues. Germline-derived CDR1 and CDR2 are SGHAT and FQNNGV. The CDR3 region has the DNA TGTGCCAGCAGCAGCCACAGGGGCGCCGGAAACACCATATATTTT. Translation gives CASSSHRGAGNTIYF.